Below, 23 T cell receptor beta chains from the same sample are listed, as sequenced in a study of shared clonotypes between healthy human individuals. Clones were read by immunoSEQ multiplex PCR, and TCRdb kept only the in-frame ones, dropping some. The sample contains over a million clones, roughly 74% of which appear only once. What was sequenced was memory CD4+ T cells from PBMCs. Subset defined: CD45RA-negative fraction. These TCRs come from a man between 18 and 35 years old in good health. Some clones in this sample may be carry-over from other donors' samples.

This clone was counted between two and nine times. The gene calls are TRBV25-1 and TRBJ2-4, with D possibly being TRBD2 (6 bases). Trimming cost V 4 bases and J 1 base, with 14 bases left between them. The germline V gene encodes CDR1 MGHDK and CDR2 SYGVNS. The CDR3 length is 16 residues. The CDR3 DNA reads TGTGCCAGCAGTGCGACCCGGGAGCCCGCCAAAAACATTCAGTACTTC. Encoded protein: CASSATREPAKNIQYF.

This clone was observed once. The chain recombines TRBV6-5 with TRBJ1-2, with 11 bases matching TRBD1. Unmatched junction bases numbered 6, after V lost 2 bases and J lost 7 bases. Germline CDR1 is MNHEY and CDR2 is SVGAGI. The CDR3 spans 15 residues. CDR3 amino acids: CASSYRTGGAGGYTF. The DNA of the CDR3 is TGTGCCAGCAGTTACCGGACAGGGGGCGCGGGTGGCTACACCTTC.

This clone was counted only a few times. V usage is TRBV19 and J usage is TRBJ2-3, with D perhaps matching TRBD1 or TRBD2 (5 bases each). Germline V gene sequence: CDR1 LNHDA, CDR2 SQIVND (reference sequence). The V end was cut by 7 bases, the J end by 3 bases, with 11 bases between. The CDR3 length is 13 residues. CDR3 protein: CASKGWGTDTQYF. In nucleotides, the CDR3 is TGTGCCAGTAAAGGGTGGGGGACAGATACGCAGTATTTT.

The chain employs TRBV11-1 and TRBJ1-1; D may be TRBD1 (6 bases). V lost 2 bases to trimming and J lost 3 bases, with 10 bases between them. Germline-derived CDR1 and CDR2 are SGHAT and FQDESV (reference sequence). The CDR3 spans 14 residues. CDR3 region: CASSLTGKDTEAFF. The CDR3 coding sequence is TGTGCCAGCAGCTTAACAGGGAAAGACACTGAAGCTTTCTTT. Combining the CDR3 with reference TRBV11-1 and TRBJ1-1 gives the whole variable domain EAEVAQSPRYKITEKSQAVAFWCDPISGHATLYWYRQILGQGPELLVQFQDESVVDDSQLPKDRFSAERLKGVDSTLKIQPAELGDSAMYLCASSLTGKDTEAFFGQGTRLTVV.

This clone has a handful of counts. The chain uses TRBV15 and TRBJ2-2, with 7 bases matching TRBD2. The CDR3 totals 18 residues. Germline CDR1 LNHNV, CDR2 YYDKDF (reference sequence). J lost 7 bases, V lost 0 bases, and 14 bases had no gene match. The CDR3 loop is CATSRDSGTIHLDGELFF. The CDR3, as DNA: TGTGCCACCAGCAGAGATTCCGGGACTATACACTTAGACGGGGAGCTGTTTTTT. The full variable domain, completed using reference TRBV15 and TRBJ2-2, is DAMVIQNPRYQVTQFGKPVTLSCSQTLNHNVMYWYQQKSSQAPKLLFHYYDKDFNNEADTPDNFQSRRPNTSFCFLDIRSPGLGDTAMYLCATSRDSGTIHLDGELFFGEGSRLTVL.

The chain carries TRBV29-1 and TRBJ2-1, with D tentatively TRBD1 (6 bases). The V end lost 7 bases, the J end lost 0 bases, and 13 bases lay between the germline ends. CDR1 and CDR2 from the germline V gene are SQVTM and ANQGSEA. The CDR3 has 14 residues. CDR3 bases: TGCAGCGGGTTGGGACATCGCTCCTACAATGAGCAGTTCTTC. Encoded protein: CSGLGHRSYNEQFF.

The gene calls are TRBV5-5 and TRBJ1-1; a possible D gene is TRBD1 (5 bases). The ends were cut back, 4 bases at V and 5 bases at J, with 15 bases in the middle. The CDR3 length is 14 residues. Germline V gene data show CDR1 as SGHKS and CDR2 as YYEKEE (reference sequence). CDR3 coding DNA: TGTGCCAGCAGCCCGCAGCAGGGTCGGACTGAAGCTTTCTTT. Translating it yields CASSPQQGRTEAFF.

V gene TRBV2 combines with J gene TRBJ1-5; D not certain. V was clipped by 3 bases and J by 2 bases, with 11 bases between them. CDR1 SNHLY and CDR2 FYNNEI come from the germline V gene. This CDR3 region has 15 residues. The CDR3 spells CASSDGFGGNQPQHF. Written as DNA, the CDR3 is TGTGCCAGCAGTGACGGCTTCGGGGGCAATCAGCCCCAGCATTTT.

This clone was detected only a few times. The chain joins TRBV5-1 to TRBJ2-3; 8 positions match TRBD2. The germline gives CDR1 SGHRS, CDR2 YFSETQ. Trimming at V came to 4 bases and at J to 2 bases, leaving 3 bases not matched to a gene. This CDR3 comprises 14 residues. As DNA, the CDR3 is TGCGCCAGCAGCGAAGCGGGAGCCACAGATACGCAGTATTTT. This sequence encodes CASSEAGATDTQYF.

The chain couples TRBV6-1 to TRBJ2-7; a possible D gene is TRBD1 (5 bases). The CDR3 has 12 amino acids. Germline CDR1 MNHNS, CDR2 SASEGT. Trimming removed 4 bases at V and 6 bases at J, with 10 bases between. The CDR3 is CASSATGLEQYF. CDR3 coding DNA: TGTGCCAGCAGTGCAACAGGCCTCGAGCAGTACTTC.

The CDR3 bases are TGTGCCACCAGCAGGAGACATGGGGGAGGCACAGATACGCAGTATTTT. Protein sequence: CATSRRHGGGTDTQYF. The V call is TRBV15, the J call TRBJ2-3; D possibly uses TRBD1 or TRBD2 (5 bases each). Trimming left V 3 bases short and J 1 base short, with 14 bases between. The germline V gene has CDR1 LNHNV and CDR2 YYDKDF (reference sequence). The CDR3 is 16 residues long.

The genes are TRBV9 and TRBJ1-2; TRBD1 is a possible D gene (5 bases). This CDR3 contains 13 residues. Trimming left V 4 bases short and J 7 bases short, with 14 bases between. Germline lookup yields CDR1 SGDLS and CDR2 YYNGEE. In DNA, the CDR3 is TGTGCCAGCAGCACAGGACCAGGAAGTGGCTACACCTTC. The encoded protein is CASSTGPGSGYTF.

The chain uses TRBV28 and TRBJ2-5; D is perhaps TRBD2 (5 bases). The CDR3 is 14 residues long. Germline V gene sequence: CDR1 MDHEN, CDR2 SYDVKM. Trimming cost V 2 bases and J 5 bases, with 12 bases left between them. The CDR3 here is CASSLKLAEETQYF. DNA of the CDR3: TGTGCCAGCAGTTTAAAGCTAGCTGAGGAGACCCAGTACTTC.

The gene calls are TRBV5-1 and TRBJ1-5; TRBD1 agrees at 12 bases. The CDR3 extends over 16 amino acids. The germline V gene encodes CDR1 SGHRS and CDR2 YFSETQ. The V segment lost 3 bases and the J segment 6 bases; nucleotides outside the gene matches: 7. The CDR3 region is CASSWGDRGPGQPQHF. The CDR3 coding sequence is TGCGCCAGCAGCTGGGGGGACAGGGGGCCCGGTCAGCCCCAGCATTTT.

This clone was counted many times. The chain carries TRBV28 and TRBJ2-7, with D hard to call. There are 12 residues in the CDR3. The V end lost 4 bases, the J end lost 0 bases, and 4 bases lay between the germline ends. The V gene's germline CDR1 is MDHEN and CDR2 SYDVKM. The CDR3: CASSYISYEQYF. CDR3 bases: TGTGCCAGCAGTTACATCTCCTACGAGCAGTACTTC.

The chain links TRBV5-1 to TRBJ2-1, with D maybe TRBD2 (6 bases). The CDR3 has 16 residues. The V end was cut by 5 bases, the J end by 9 bases, with 24 bases between. The germline V gene has CDR1 SGHRS and CDR2 YFSETQ. CDR3 nucleotide sequence: TGCGCCAGCAGATCCCGCGGGACGGGGTCTGGCGGTGAGCAGTTCTTC. Translating it yields CASRSRGTGSGGEQFF.

The rearrangement uses TRBV7-9 and TRBJ1-2; D perhaps matches TRBD1 (6 bases). CDR3 size: 14 residues. V was cut by 4 bases and J by 4 bases, with 13 bases left in between. Germline CDR1 is SEHNR and CDR2 is FQNEAQ (reference sequence). The CDR3: CASSWGAEGYGYTF. CDR3 DNA sequence: TGTGCCAGCAGCTGGGGGGCCGAGGGCTATGGCTACACCTTC.

This clone was counted a few times. The chain links TRBV2 to TRBJ1-4, with D possibly being TRBD1 (6 bases). CDR1 and CDR2 from the germline V gene are SNHLY and FYNNEI. This CDR3 spans 14 amino acids. Trimming stripped 6 bases from V and 8 bases from J, with 16 bases between. The chain's CDR3 is CASRKGGLREKLFF. The CDR3 nucleotides are TGTGCCAGCAGAAAGGGGGGATTGAGGGAAAAACTGTTTTTT.

The chain recombines TRBV29-1 with TRBJ2-5; TRBD2 matches 7 bases. The J call is doubtful: the DNA matches TRBJ2-7 better. This CDR3 has 12 residues. CDR1 and CDR2 (germline): SQVTM, ANQGSEA. CDR3 amino acids: CSVGPGGYEQYF. DNA for the CDR3: TGCAGCGTGGGCCCGGGGGGCTACGAGCAGTACTTC.

The chain links TRBV4-1 to TRBJ1-2; 11 nucleotides align to TRBD1. J lost 2 bases, V lost 7 bases, and 9 bases had no gene match. The CDR3 sequence is 16 residues long. Per the germline V gene, CDR1 is MGHRA and CDR2 is YSYEKL. Here the CDR3 reads CASTPGQGGRNYGYTF. The CDR3 coding sequence is TGCGCCAGCACCCCGGGACAGGGGGGAAGGAACTATGGCTACACCTTC.

This rearrangement joins TRBV25-1 to TRBJ2-1; tentatively, D is TRBD1 (7 bases). The V end was cut by 8 bases, the J end by 5 bases, with 22 bases between. The CDR3 totals 16 residues. Per the germline V gene, CDR1 is MGHDK and CDR2 is SYGVNS. The CDR3 sequence: CASLNSGGTIHNEQFF. Written as DNA, the CDR3 is TGTGCCAGCCTCAATTCAGGGGGGACAATACACAATGAGCAGTTCTTC.

The chain uses TRBV4-2 and TRBJ2-2, with 7 bases that match TRBD2. Germline assignment: CDR1 LGHNA and CDR2 YNFKEQ. The V segment lost 1 base and the J segment 5 bases; nucleotides outside the gene matches: 7. This CDR3 has 16 amino acids. CDR3 sequence: CASSQAEREGTGELFF. Written as DNA, the CDR3 is TGTGCCAGCAGCCAAGCTGAGCGGGAAGGGACCGGGGAGCTGTTTTTT.

V is TRBV2 and J is TRBJ1-4; no clear D gene. Germline assignment: CDR1 SNHLY and CDR2 FYNNEI. The CDR3 contains 15 residues. Trimming removed 3 bases at V and 0 bases at J, with 8 bases between. This chain's CDR3 is CASSEGFATNEKLFF. The CDR3 bases are TGTGCCAGCAGTGAGGGGTTTGCAACTAATGAAAAACTGTTTTTT.